The 21 T cell receptor beta chains in this list originate from one sample, sequenced in a study of CD8 T cells in Susac syndrome. About 0.5 to 1 ug RNA was reverse transcribed with random hexamers. TCRdb used MiXCR to reprocess the immunoSEQ multiplex PCR reads, holding one entry per CDR3 protein. The table includes roughly 190,000 distinct CDR3 sequences, 85% to 95% detected once. Sequenced input: CD4+ T cells from PBMCs. Receptors originate from a human donor in good health.

J is TRBJ2-5 and V is TRBV15; D is unclear. V was cut by 0 bases and J by 5 bases, with 13 bases left in between. Germline V gene sequence: CDR1 LNHNV, CDR2 YYDKDF (reference sequence). The CDR3 extends over 15 amino acids. CDR3 sequence (DNA): TGTGCCACCAGCAGAGACAGGCAACCCAGGGAGACCCAGTACTTC. Translation: CATSRDRQPRETQYF.

The table lists this clonotype with a few counts. The chain employs TRBV29-1 and TRBJ1-1; D unclear. Germline V CDR1 and CDR2: SQVTM, ANQGSEA. The CDR3 length is 12 residues. CDR3 residues: CTGGSLGTEAFF. DNA of the CDR3: TGCACGGGAGGTTCCCTGGGGACTGAAGCTTTCTTT.

V gene TRBV30 combines with J gene TRBJ2-5; tentative D call: TRBD2 (5 bases). The CDR3 is made up of 11 amino acids. The germline gives CDR1 GTSNPN, CDR2 SVGIG (reference sequence). Trimming took 5 bases from V and 7 from J, leaving 11 bases between them. The CDR3 protein is CAWGGSGTQYF. The CDR3 DNA reads as TGTGCCTGGGGCGGGTCGGGGACCCAGTACTTC.

The chain uses TRBV5-1 and TRBJ2-5, with TRBD1 identical over 9 bases. The junction had 1 base not matched to a gene; V was cut back by 4 bases and J by 3 bases. The CDR3 has 13 residues. Germline V gene sequence: CDR1 SGHRS, CDR2 YFSETQ. The DNA of the CDR3 is TGCGCCAGCAGCGGGACAGGGAAAGAGACCCAGTACTTC. Translation: CASSGTGKETQYF.

This chain uses TRBV5-1 with TRBJ1-1; maybe TRBD1 (5 bases). This CDR3 has 12 amino acids. The V gene's germline CDR1 is SGHRS and CDR2 YFSETQ. Trimming removed 4 bases from V and 7 bases from J, with 11 bases in between. CDR3: CASSRDGVEAFF. The CDR3 DNA reads as TGCGCCAGCAGCAGGGACGGTGTTGAAGCTTTCTTT.

The genes are TRBV6-1 and TRBJ1-5; D remains unclear. Looked up from germline, CDR1 is MNHNS and CDR2 is SASEGT. Trimming removed 6 bases at V and 6 bases at J, with 9 bases between. The CDR3 contains 12 residues. CDR3 sequence reads: CASRLGIQPQHF. The CDR3 nucleotides are TGTGCCAGCAGGTTAGGGATTCAGCCCCAGCATTTT.

This chain connects TRBV7-9 to TRBJ2-3, with D unresolved. V gave up 3 bases and J gave up 2 bases, with 12 bases separating them. CDR3 size: 15 residues. CDR1 SEHNR and CDR2 FQNEAQ come from the germline V gene (reference sequence). The chain's CDR3 is CASSFIREDTDTQYF. Written as DNA, the CDR3 is TGTGCCAGCAGCTTTATAAGGGAAGACACAGATACGCAGTATTTT.

The V and J genes are TRBV3-1 and TRBJ2-3, with D possibly called TRBD1 or TRBD2 (5 bases each). V shed 0 bases and J shed 6 bases, with 16 bases lying between them. From germline, CDR1 is LGHDT and CDR2 YNNKEL (reference sequence). The CDR3 has 16 amino acids. The CDR3 nucleotides read TGTGCCAGCAGCCAAGATCCTGTTGGGGGATACGATACGCAGTATTTT. Protein sequence: CASSQDPVGGYDTQYF.

This clonotype occurred a few times. The chain links TRBV27 to TRBJ2-2, with 9 nucleotides matching TRBD2. Germline assignment: CDR1 MNHEY and CDR2 SMNVEV (reference sequence). V was clipped by 3 bases and J by 6 bases; unmatched bases: 5. The CDR3 contains 15 residues. As DNA, the CDR3 is TGTGCCAGCAGTTTCCGCCCTAGCGGGGCCGGGGAGCTGTTTTTT. Protein product: CASSFRPSGAGELFF.

This chain joins TRBV29-1 and TRBJ1-1; possible D gene TRBD1, 5 bases. Per germline, CDR1 SQVTM and CDR2 ANQGSEA. This CDR3 region has 14 residues. Trimming took 2 bases from V and 6 from J, leaving 16 bases between them. CDR3 sequence: CSVEQGRADAEAFF. The DNA for the CDR3 is TGCAGCGTTGAACAGGGCCGGGCGGACGCTGAAGCTTTCTTT.

This chain joins TRBV5-1 and TRBJ1-6; D not certain. The CDR3 consists of 15 residues. The V gene's germline CDR1 is SGHRS and CDR2 YFSETQ. V was cut by 4 bases and J by 4 bases, with 12 bases left in between. The CDR3 protein is CASSREGSYNSPLHF. CDR3 bases: TGCGCCAGCAGCCGCGAGGGCTCTTATAATTCACCCCTCCACTTT.

This clonotype came up once. The chain joins TRBV29-1 to TRBJ2-3; 7 positions match TRBD1. Trimming removed 5 bases from V and 1 base from J; junction bases left unmatched: 6. Germline V lookup: CDR1 SQVTM, CDR2 ANQGSEA. The CDR3 totals 14 residues. CDR3: CSVSTGWGTDTQYF. The CDR3 DNA sequence: TGCAGCGTTTCGACAGGGTGGGGCACAGATACGCAGTATTTT.

As DNA, the CDR3 is TGTGCCAGCAGGTCCGGGACAGCGGCCCGAAAACTGTTTTTT. Encoded protein: CASRSGTAARKLFF. This sequence joins TRBV6-5 and TRBJ1-4; 7 nucleotides agree with TRBD1. Germline V gives CDR1 MNHEY, CDR2 SVGAGI. The junction had 11 bases not matched to a gene; V was cut back by 6 bases and J by 10 bases. There are 14 residues in the CDR3.

The chain has TRBV7-2 and TRBJ2-5; TRBD2 agrees at 7 bases. Germline-derived CDR1 and CDR2 are SGHTA and FQGNSA. V shed 0 bases and J 0 bases; nucleotides not matched to a gene: 4. The CDR3 covers 16 residues. Written as DNA, the CDR3 is TGTGCCAGCAGCTTAGCGCTAGCGGCTAACCAAGAGACCCAGTACTTC. It yields the protein CASSLALAANQETQYF.

The J gene is TRBJ1-6, the V gene TRBV12-3 or TRBV12-4; 8 bases fit TRBD1. The V gene end was trimmed by 1 base and the J gene end by 6 bases; junction bases not matched to a gene: 2. The CDR3 loop spans 15 amino acids. CDR3 residues: CASSLGDRRNSPLHF. In DNA form, the CDR3 reads TGTGCCAGCAGTTTAGGGGACAGGCGTAATTCACCCCTCCACTTT.

This clonotype was recorded only once. The chain couples TRBV7-9 to TRBJ2-7; weak D call: TRBD1 (5 bases). The CDR3 runs to 14 residues. The germline gives CDR1 SEHNR, CDR2 FQNEAQ (reference sequence). V was clipped by 6 bases and J by 2 bases, with 14 bases between them. DNA for the CDR3: TGTGCCAGCAGGGAGACAGAATCCGCCTACGAGCAGTACTTC. Its translation: CASRETESAYEQYF.

The table lists this clonotype with a few counts. The chain couples TRBV6-1 to TRBJ2-7, with a tentative D call TRBD2 (5 bases). V was shortened by 4 bases and J by 2 bases, with 15 bases between the two germline ends. Germline CDR1 MNHNS, CDR2 SASEGT. The CDR3 sequence is 15 residues long. The CDR3 coding sequence is TGTGCCAGCAGTGTTAGCGTCACAAGCGCCTACGAGCAGTACGTC. It is translated as CASSVSVTSAYEQYV.

The V call is TRBV30, the J call TRBJ2-7, with D possibly TRBD2 on 6 matching bases. The CDR3 spans 13 residues. Germline loops: CDR1 GTSNPN, CDR2 SVGIG (reference sequence). Between the trimmed V and J ends, which lost 3 bases and 1 base, there was a span of 10 bases. CDR3 coding DNA: TGTGCCTGGAGGCGGGGCCCGTCCTACGAGCAGTACTTC. Its protein product is CAWRRGPSYEQYF. Filled out from reference TRBV30 and TRBJ2-7, the complete variable domain reads SQTIHQWPATLVQPVGSPLSLECTVEGTSNPNLYWYRQAAGRGLQLLFYSVGIGQISSEVPQNLSASRPQDRQFILSSKKLLLSDSGFYLCAWRRGPSYEQYFGPGTRLTVT.

The chain employs TRBV14 and TRBJ2-3; TRBD2 is a possible D gene (6 bases). This CDR3 has 15 amino acids. Germline CDR1 reads SGHDN; CDR2 reads FVKESK. Trimming shortened V by 4 bases and J by 2 bases, and 13 bases separated the two germline ends. The CDR3 reads CASSPGTFATDTQYF. The CDR3 DNA is TGTGCCAGCAGCCCGGGGACTTTCGCCACAGATACGCAGTATTTT.

The chain is built from TRBV28 and TRBJ2-7, with D tentatively TRBD2 (5 bases). Germline-derived CDR1 and CDR2 are MDHEN and SYDVKM. CDR3 length: 14 residues. The V gene lost 6 bases and the J gene lost 5 bases, with 17 bases spanning the gap. CDR3 coding DNA: TGTGCCAGCAGCTCTCCGCCCGGGCGGGACGAGCAGTACGTC. Translated, it gives CASSSPPGRDEQYV.

The CDR3 nucleotides are TGTGCCAGCAGCTTAGCAGCCGATTCCTACAATGAGCAGTTCTTC. Its protein product is CASSLAADSYNEQFF. The rearrangement links TRBV7-2 to TRBJ2-1, with no clear D. Germline loops: CDR1 SGHTA, CDR2 FQGNSA. This CDR3 has 15 amino acids. Trimming pared 0 bases from V and 1 base from J, leaving 7 bases between. Supplemented by reference TRBV7-2 and TRBJ2-1, the full variable domain reads GAGVSQSPSNKVTEKGKDVELRCDPISGHTALYWYRQSLGQGLEFLIYFQGNSAPDKSGLPSDRFSAERTGGSVSTLTIQRTQQEDSAVYLCASSLAADSYNEQFFGPGTRLTVL.